This T cell receptor (beta chain) was identified in a study of blood T cell repertoires in COVID-19. Study in general: The samples span acute and convalescent COVID-19 from the United States, Italy and Spain. Sources were T cells, B-cell-depleted T cells, or PBMCs; the material itself was cDNA or gDNA.

This clone turned up a few times. Trimming cost V 1 base and J 3 bases, with 12 bases left between them. From germline, CDR1 is KGHSH and CDR2 LQKENI. The CDR3 extends over 15 amino acids. Per the original methods: Quantification of nucleated cells was approximated via reference gene primer amplification. Repertoires were generated with immunoSEQ multiplex PCR, while TCRdb's copy carries only in-frame clones and drops some. V, J and clone size derive from that table, while D and trimming were established from the DNA sequence. The data contain about 24,000 clones, over 60% of them singletons. The material sequenced was peripheral blood. The rearrangement uses TRBV18 and TRBJ1-1, with a weak D call TRBD1 (5 bases). This receptor was identified in an elderly woman with acute or convalescent COVID-19. CDR3 sequence reads: CASSPQSGMDTEAFF. The CDR3 bases are TGTGCCAGCTCACCACAGTCAGGGATGGACACTGAAGCTTTCTTT.